This T cell receptor beta chain was documented in a study of T cell repertoires in cytomegalovirus infection. TCRdb re-called the reads through MiXCR, storing one row per CDR3 protein. The sample lists some 700,000 distinct CDR3 sequences, roughly a third seen once, with around 2.8% in the top ten. Germline V gene sequence: CDR1 SGHTA, CDR2 FQGNSA. The CDR3 runs 15 residues. The ends were cut back, 4 bases at V and 5 bases at J, with 17 bases in the middle. Many counts were recorded for this clonotype. The receptor was isolated from a human donor in good health (CMV status not recorded). Some clones in this sample may be carry-over from other donors' samples. V usage is TRBV7-2 and J usage is TRBJ1-1; possibly TRBD1 for D (5 bases). Sequencing was performed on PBMCs. DNA for the CDR3: TGTGCCAGCAGCTCGTGGAGGGGCGCCTGGACTGAAGCTTTCTTT. This sequence encodes CASSSWRGAWTEAFF.